This T cell receptor beta chain was obtained from a study of T-cell memory formation after mild COVID-19. Via MiXCR, TCRdb re-called the 5' RACE reads, giving one row per CDR3 protein. The sample lists roughly 130,000 distinct CDR3 sequences; approximately 5.9% were seen once. General study findings and limits: Later expanders leaned CD4+, whereas day 15 to 85 contracting clones were balanced CD4/CD8. Pre-infection memory already had some responding clones, implying cross-reactive memory joined. Chiefly within CM and EM were the contracting CD4+ clones; CD8+ ones were within EMRA.

This clonotype was seen a handful of times. Its target is not known. This CDR3 comprises 14 residues. Trimming shortened V by 5 bases and J by 6 bases, and 16 bases separated the two germline ends. The germline CDR1 and CDR2 sequences are SEHNR and FQNEAQ (reference sequence). The receptor was derived from an adult woman who had mild COVID-19 (a few samples of this study predate the infection). Cell type and time point are not known. The sample comprised PBMCs or a T cell subset sorted from them (not recorded which). The rearrangement links TRBV7-9 to TRBJ1-1, with no clear D. In nucleotides, the CDR3 is TGTGCCAGCAGCCCCGTGCGGGGTTGGGCTGAAGCTTTCTTT. This encodes CASSPVRGWAEAFF.